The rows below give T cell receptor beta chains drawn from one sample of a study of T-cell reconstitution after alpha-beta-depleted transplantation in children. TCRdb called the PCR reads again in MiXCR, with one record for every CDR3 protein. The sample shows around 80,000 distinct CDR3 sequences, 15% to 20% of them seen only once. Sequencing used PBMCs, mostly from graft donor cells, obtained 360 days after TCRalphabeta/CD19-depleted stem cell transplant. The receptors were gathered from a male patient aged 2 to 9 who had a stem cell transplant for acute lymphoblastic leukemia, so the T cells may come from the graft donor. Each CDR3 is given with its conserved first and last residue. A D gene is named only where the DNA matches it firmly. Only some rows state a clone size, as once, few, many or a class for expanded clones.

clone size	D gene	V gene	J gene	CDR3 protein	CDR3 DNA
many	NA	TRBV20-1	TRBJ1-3	CSASHEAGNTIYF	TGCAGTGCTAGCCACGAGGCTGGAAACACCATATATTTT
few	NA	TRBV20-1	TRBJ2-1	CSARASTATKHHEQFF	TGCAGTGCTAGGGCTTCGACCGCGACTAAGCATCATGAGCAGTTCTTC
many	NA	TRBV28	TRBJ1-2	CASSLDTGGYTF	TGTGCCAGCAGTCTAGACACGGGCGGCTACACCTTC
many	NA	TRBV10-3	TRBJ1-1	CAISEGAEAFF	TGTGCCATCAGTGAGGGAGCTGAAGCTTTCTTT
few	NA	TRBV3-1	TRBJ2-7	CASSQAAEQYF	TGTGCCAGCAGCCAAGCCGCCGAGCAGTACTTC
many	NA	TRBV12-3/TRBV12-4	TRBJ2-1	CASSFPDGKQFF	TGTGCCAGCAGTTTCCCTGACGGGAAGCAGTTCTTC
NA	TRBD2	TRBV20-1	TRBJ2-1	CSVSGTSGYNEQFF	TGCAGTGTCTCCGGGACTAGCGGCTACAATGAGCAGTTCTTC
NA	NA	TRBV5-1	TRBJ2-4	CASSPGVPKNIQYF	TGCGCCAGCAGCCCGGGAGTCCCCAAAAACATTCAGTACTTC
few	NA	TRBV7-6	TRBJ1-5	CASSQYREGQPQHF	TGTGCCAGCAGCCAGTACAGGGAAGGCCAGCCCCAGCATTTT
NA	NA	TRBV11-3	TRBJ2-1	CASSPRLDSIQKEFF	TGTGCCAGCAGCCCCCGGCTCGATAGCATCCAAAAAGAGTTCTTC
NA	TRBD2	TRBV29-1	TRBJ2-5	CSVESPLGLAGEEETQYF	TGCAGCGTTGAAAGCCCCCTGGGACTAGCGGGAGAAGAAGAGACCCAGTACTTC